This T cell receptor (beta chain) was identified during a study of regulatory T cells in long-lasting Graves disease. Study-wide results and caveats: Preferential use of TRBV28, TRBJ1-2 and TRBJ2-5 was seen in persistent disease.

This clonotype occurred many times. The antigen is not known. Construction of the TCR beta libraries employed iRepertoire HTBI primers in conjunction with Arm-PCR of CDR3 regions. Using its own MiXCR run on the multiplex PCR reads, TCRdb lists one record per CDR3 protein. The sample records roughly 400,000 distinct CDR3 sequences, about 20% being singletons. The time point here: persistent/refractory GD, antithyroid drugs over 5 years with positive TRAb. RNA from PBMCs was the source of the TCR library. The EDTA tubes were filled with about 9 milliliters of drawn peripheral blood. Trimming shortened V by 7 bases and J by 3 bases, and 15 bases separated the two germline ends. Germline CDR1 is SGHTA and CDR2 is FQGNSA. CDR3 length: 14 amino acids.

The receptor was derived from a female donor with Graves disease. The material was peripheral blood mononuclear cells (PBMCs), obtained when the disease was refractory, from a patient treated with antithyroid drugs. The chain couples TRBV7-2 to TRBJ2-5, with unresolved D. The DNA of the CDR3 is TGTGCCAGCAACTTGGGGATTGGGGAAGAGACCCAGTACTTC. Protein product: CASNLGIGEETQYF.